In this sample, the clone carrying this TCR beta chain turned up a few times. Its target is not known. In TCRdb, the 5' RACE reads were re-called with MiXCR into one record per CDR3 protein. The table records fewer than 450,000 distinct CDR3 sequences, over 15% of them present only once. This sample was taken from a study of CD8 T cells in ankylosing spondylitis. Overall study findings and caveats: A motif of eight highly homologous TCR beta variants was seen as apparently characteristic of ankylosing spondylitis blood.

Looked up from germline, CDR1 is LGHDT and CDR2 is YNNKEL (reference sequence). Trimming took 3 bases from V and 6 from J; bases not matched to a gene: 10. The CDR3 length is 17 residues. The sequence was collected from a male donor with ankylosing spondylitis. The sequenced sample consisted of blood, either unsorted or a sorted T cell fraction (not recorded which). This sequence joins TRBV3-1 and TRBJ2-3, with 12 bases lining up with TRBD2. The CDR3, as DNA: TGTGCCAGCAGCCATTCGACACTAGCGGGAGGTGTGGATACGCAGTATTTT. It yields the protein CASSHSTLAGGVDTQYF.